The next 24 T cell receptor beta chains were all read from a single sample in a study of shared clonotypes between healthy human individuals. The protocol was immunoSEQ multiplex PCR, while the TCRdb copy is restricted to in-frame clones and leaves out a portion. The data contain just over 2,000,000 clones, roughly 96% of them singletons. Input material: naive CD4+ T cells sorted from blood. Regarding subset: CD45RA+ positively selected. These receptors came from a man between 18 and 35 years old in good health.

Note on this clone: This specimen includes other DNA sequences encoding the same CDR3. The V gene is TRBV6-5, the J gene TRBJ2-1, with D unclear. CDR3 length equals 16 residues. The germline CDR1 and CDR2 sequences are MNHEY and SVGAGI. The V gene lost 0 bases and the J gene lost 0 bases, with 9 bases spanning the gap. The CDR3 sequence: CASSYSGRSSYNEQFF. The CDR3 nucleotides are TGTGCCAGCAGTTACTCCGGCCGGAGCTCCTACAATGAGCAGTTCTTC.

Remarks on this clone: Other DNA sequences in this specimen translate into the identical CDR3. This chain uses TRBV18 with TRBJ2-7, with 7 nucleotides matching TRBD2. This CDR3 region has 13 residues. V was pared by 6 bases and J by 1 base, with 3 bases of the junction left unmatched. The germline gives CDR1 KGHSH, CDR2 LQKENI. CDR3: CASSPGLSYEQYF. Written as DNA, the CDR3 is TGTGCCAGCTCTCCGGGACTATCCTACGAGCAGTACTTC. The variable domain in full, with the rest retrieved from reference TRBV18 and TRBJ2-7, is NAGVMQNPRHLVRRRGQEARLRCSPMKGHSHVYWYRQLPEEGLKFMVYLQKENIIDESGMPKERFSAEFPKEGPSILRIQQVVRGDSAAYFCASSPGLSYEQYFGPGTRLTVT.

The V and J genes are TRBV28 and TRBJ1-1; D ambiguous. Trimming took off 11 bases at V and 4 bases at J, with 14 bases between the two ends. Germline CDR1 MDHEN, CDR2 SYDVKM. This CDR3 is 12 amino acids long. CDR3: CASRGVRTEAFF. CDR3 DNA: TGTGCCTCCCGTGGGGTCCGCACTGAAGCTTTCTTT.

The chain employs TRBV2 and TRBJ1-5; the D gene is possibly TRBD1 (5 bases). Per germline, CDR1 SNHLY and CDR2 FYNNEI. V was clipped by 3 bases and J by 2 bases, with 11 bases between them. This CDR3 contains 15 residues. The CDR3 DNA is TGTGCCAGCAGTGACGCAACAGGTGGCAATCAGCCCCAGCATTTT. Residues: CASSDATGGNQPQHF.

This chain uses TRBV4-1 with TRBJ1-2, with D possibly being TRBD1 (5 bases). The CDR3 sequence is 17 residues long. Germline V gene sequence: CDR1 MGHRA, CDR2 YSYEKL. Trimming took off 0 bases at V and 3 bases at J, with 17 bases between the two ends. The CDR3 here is CASSQDQLTVLDYGYTF. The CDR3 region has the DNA TGCGCCAGCAGCCAAGACCAGTTGACAGTTCTGGACTATGGCTACACCTTC.

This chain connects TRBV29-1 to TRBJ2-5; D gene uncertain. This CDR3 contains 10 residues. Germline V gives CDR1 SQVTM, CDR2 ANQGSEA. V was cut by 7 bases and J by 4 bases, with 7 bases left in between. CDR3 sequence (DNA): TGCAGCGGCTCCATAGAGACCCAGTACTTC. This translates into CSGSIETQYF.

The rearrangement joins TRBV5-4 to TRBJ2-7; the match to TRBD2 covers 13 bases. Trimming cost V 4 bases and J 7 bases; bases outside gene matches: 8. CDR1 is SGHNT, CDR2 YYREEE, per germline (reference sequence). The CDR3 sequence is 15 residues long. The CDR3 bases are TGTGCCAGCAGCCCAGGACTAGCGGGAGTCCAGGAGCAGTACTTC. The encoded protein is CASSPGLAGVQEQYF. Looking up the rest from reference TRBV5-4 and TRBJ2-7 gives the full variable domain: ETGVTQSPTHLIKTRGQQVTLRCSSQSGHNTVSWYQQALGQGPQFIFQYYREEENGRGNFPPRFSGLQFPNYSSELNVNALELDDSALYLCASSPGLAGVQEQYFGPGTRLTVT.

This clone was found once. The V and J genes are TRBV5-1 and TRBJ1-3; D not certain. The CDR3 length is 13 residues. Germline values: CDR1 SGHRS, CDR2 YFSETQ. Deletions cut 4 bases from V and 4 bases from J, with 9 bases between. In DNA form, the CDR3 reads TGCGCCAGCAGCGTGGGCCAGGGAAACACCATATATTTT. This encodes CASSVGQGNTIYF.

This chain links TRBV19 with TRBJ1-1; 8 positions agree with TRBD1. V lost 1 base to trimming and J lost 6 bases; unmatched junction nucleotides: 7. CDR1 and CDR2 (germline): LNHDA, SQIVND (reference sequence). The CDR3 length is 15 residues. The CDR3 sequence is CASSIVTDRVPEAFF. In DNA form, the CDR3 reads TGTGCCAGTAGTATAGTTACGGACAGGGTTCCTGAAGCTTTCTTT.

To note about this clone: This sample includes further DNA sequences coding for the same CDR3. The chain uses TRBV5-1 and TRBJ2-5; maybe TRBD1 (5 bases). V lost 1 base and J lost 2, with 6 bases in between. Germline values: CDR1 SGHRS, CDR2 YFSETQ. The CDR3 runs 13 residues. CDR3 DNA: TGCGCCAGCAGCTTGCCAGGGCAAGAGACCCAGTACTTC. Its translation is CASSLPGQETQYF. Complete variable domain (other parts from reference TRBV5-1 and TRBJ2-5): KAGVTQTPRYLIKTRGQQVTLSCSPISGHRSVSWYQQTPGQGLQFLFEYFSETQRNKGNFPGRFSGRQFSNSRSEMNVSTLELGDSALYLCASSLPGQETQYFGPGTRLLVL.

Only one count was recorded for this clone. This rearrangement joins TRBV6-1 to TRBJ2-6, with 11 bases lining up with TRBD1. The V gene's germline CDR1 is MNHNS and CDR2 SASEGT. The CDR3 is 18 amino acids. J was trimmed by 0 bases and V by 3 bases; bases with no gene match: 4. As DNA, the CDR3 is TGTGCCAGCAGTGACGGACAGGGGGCGACCTCTGGGGCCAACGTCCTGACTTTC. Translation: CASSDGQGATSGANVLTF.

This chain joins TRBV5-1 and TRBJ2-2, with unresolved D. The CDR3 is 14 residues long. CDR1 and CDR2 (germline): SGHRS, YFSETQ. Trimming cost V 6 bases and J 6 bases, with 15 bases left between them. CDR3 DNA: TGCGCCAGCAAGCTCTCCCCAGCACCCGGGGAGCTGTTTTTT. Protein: CASKLSPAPGELFF.

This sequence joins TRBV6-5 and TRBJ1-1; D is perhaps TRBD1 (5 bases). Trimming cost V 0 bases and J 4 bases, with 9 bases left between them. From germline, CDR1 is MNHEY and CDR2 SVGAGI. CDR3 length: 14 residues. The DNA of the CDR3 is TGTGCCAGCAGTTACTCACAGGACGGCACTGAAGCTTTCTTT. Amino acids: CASSYSQDGTEAFF.

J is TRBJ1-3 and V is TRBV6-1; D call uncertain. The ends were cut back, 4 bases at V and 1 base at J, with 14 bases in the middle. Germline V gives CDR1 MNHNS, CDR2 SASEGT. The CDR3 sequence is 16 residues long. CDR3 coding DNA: TGTGCCAGCAGTGCCGCTTTTCGTCCTTCTGGAAACACCATATATTTT. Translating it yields CASSAAFRPSGNTIYF.

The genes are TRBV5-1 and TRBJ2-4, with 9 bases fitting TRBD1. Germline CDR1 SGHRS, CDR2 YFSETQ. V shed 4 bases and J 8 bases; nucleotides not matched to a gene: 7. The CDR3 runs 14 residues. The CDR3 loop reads CASSPGQGRDIQYF. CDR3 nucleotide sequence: TGCGCCAGCAGCCCAGGACAGGGGAGAGACATTCAGTACTTC.

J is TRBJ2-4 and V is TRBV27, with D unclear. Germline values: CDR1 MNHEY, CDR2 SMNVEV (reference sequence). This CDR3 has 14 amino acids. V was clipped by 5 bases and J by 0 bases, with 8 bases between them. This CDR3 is CASSGDGAKNIQYF. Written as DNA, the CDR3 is TGTGCCAGCAGTGGTGATGGAGCCAAAAACATTCAGTACTTC.

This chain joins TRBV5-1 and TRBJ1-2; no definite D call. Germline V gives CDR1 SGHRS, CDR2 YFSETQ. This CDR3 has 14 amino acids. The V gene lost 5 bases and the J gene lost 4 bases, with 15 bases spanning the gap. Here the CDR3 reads CASRQENGVYGYTF. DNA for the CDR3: TGCGCCAGCAGGCAGGAAAACGGGGTCTATGGCTACACCTTC.

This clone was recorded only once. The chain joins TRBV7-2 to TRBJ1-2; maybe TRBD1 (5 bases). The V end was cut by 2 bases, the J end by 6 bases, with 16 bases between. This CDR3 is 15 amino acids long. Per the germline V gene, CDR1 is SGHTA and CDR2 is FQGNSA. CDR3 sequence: CASSLHLTGGDGYTF. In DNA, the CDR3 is TGTGCCAGCAGCTTACACCTGACGGGGGGAGATGGCTACACCTTC. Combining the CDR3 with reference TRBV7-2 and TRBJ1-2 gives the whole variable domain GAGVSQSPSNKVTEKGKDVELRCDPISGHTALYWYRQSLGQGLEFLIYFQGNSAPDKSGLPSDRFSAERTGGSVSTLTIQRTQQEDSAVYLCASSLHLTGGDGYTFGSGTRLTVV.

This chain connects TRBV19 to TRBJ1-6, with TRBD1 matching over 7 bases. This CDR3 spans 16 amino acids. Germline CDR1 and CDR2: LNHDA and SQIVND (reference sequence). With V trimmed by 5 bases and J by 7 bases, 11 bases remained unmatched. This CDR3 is CASSHRGDRVNSPLHF. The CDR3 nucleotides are TGTGCCAGTAGTCATAGGGGCGACAGGGTAAATTCACCCCTCCACTTT.

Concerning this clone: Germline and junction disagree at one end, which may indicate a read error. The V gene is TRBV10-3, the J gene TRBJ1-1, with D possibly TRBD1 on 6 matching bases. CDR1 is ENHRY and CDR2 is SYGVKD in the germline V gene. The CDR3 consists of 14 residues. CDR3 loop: CATSPGTFPTEAFF. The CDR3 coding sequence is TGTGCCACCAGTCCCGGGACATTCCCCACTGAAGCTTTCTTT.

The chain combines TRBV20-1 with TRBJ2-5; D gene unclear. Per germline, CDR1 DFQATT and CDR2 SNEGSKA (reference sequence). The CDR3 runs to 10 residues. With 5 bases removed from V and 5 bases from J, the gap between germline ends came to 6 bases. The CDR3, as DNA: TGCAGTGCTCTCCCCGAGACCCAGTACTTC. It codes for CSALPETQYF.

CDR3 nucleotide sequence: TGTGCCAGCAGTTTATCGTGGCGAGATGGTGGAGGTATGAGCTCCTACGAGCAGTACTTC. Its translation is CASSLSWRDGGGMSSYEQYF. This chain connects TRBV28 to TRBJ2-7, with a tentative D call TRBD2 (5 bases). Germline CDR1 is MDHEN and CDR2 is SYDVKM. V was cut by 1 base and J by 0 bases, with 25 bases left in between. This CDR3 comprises 20 residues.

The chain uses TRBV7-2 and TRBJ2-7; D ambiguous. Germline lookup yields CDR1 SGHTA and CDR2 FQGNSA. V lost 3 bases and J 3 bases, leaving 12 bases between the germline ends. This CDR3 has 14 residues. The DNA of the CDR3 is TGTGCCAGCAGCTTGGGGATGAGTAACTACGAGCAGTACTTC. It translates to CASSLGMSNYEQYF.

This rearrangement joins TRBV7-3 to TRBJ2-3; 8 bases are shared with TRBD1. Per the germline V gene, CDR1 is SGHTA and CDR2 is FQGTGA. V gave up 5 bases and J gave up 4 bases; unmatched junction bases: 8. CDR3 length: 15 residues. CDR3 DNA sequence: TGTGCCAGCAGCAGTCCGGACAGGGTCCCAGATACGCAGTATTTT. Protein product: CASSSPDRVPDTQYF.